This T cell receptor beta chain is from a study of blood T cell repertoires in COVID-19. The wider study: Samples came from the United States, Italy and Spain, spanning acute and convalescent COVID-19. T cells, B-cell-depleted T cells, or PBMCs supplied cDNA or gDNA.

The germline V gene encodes CDR1 GTSNPN and CDR2 SVGIG (reference sequence). With 5 bases removed from V and 8 bases from J, the gap between germline ends came to 15 bases. This CDR3 has 13 amino acids. The method was immunoSEQ multiplex PCR; TCRdb's version includes in-frame clones alone and lacks a portion of them. The sample has about 230,000 clones; over 85% are singletons. The TCR was taken from a woman in her 30s with acute COVID-19. The chain joins TRBV30 to TRBJ1-4; D not resolved. Sequencing was carried out using PBMCs or T cells enriched from blood (not recorded which). The CDR3 sequence: CAWSGGGLEKLFF. In DNA, the CDR3 is TGTGCCTGGTCAGGAGGCGGTCTGGAAAAACTGTTTTTT. The whole variable domain, remainder taken from reference TRBV30 and TRBJ1-4, is SQTIHQWPATLVQPVGSPLSLECTVEGTSNPNLYWYRQAAGRGLQLLFYSVGIGQISSEVPQNLSASRPQDRQFILSSKKLLLSDSGFYLCAWSGGGLEKLFFGSGTQLSVL.